This passage covers 30 T cell receptor beta chains from one sample sequenced in a study of tumor and adjacent non-tumor tissue in lung cancer. No cell sorting was done before RNA was extracted from the tissue. Three rounds of nested PCR, following a modified ARM-PCR protocol, produced the TCRbeta library. TCRdb re-analysed the multiplex PCR reads in MiXCR, keeping a single row per CDR3 protein. The table records roughly 220,000 distinct CDR3 sequences, roughly 70% of them present only once. Sequenced material: lung tumor tissue. The receptors originated from a man in his 60s with non-small cell lung cancer.

Worth noting for this clonotype: At one of its ends the junction is not consistent with the germline gene, which may arise from a read error. The CDR3 sequence: CVSSYFARGTADTQYF. In nucleotides, the CDR3 is TGTGTCAGCAGTTACTTCGCAAGAGGGACAGCAGATACGCAGTATTTT. The chain employs TRBV6-5 and TRBJ2-3; 7 nucleotides line up with TRBD1. Germline values: CDR1 MNHEY, CDR2 SVGAGI. There are 16 residues in the CDR3.

The chain joins TRBV5-1 to TRBJ2-2; unclear D gene. V shed 1 base and J shed 0 bases, with 13 bases lying between them. The V gene's germline CDR1 is SGHRS and CDR2 YFSETQ. CDR3 length: 17 residues. The CDR3 sequence is CASSLRAAHANTGELFF. CDR3 nucleotides: TGCGCCAGCAGCTTGCGGGCGGCACACGCGAACACCGGGGAGCTGTTTTTT.

For this clonotype: A read error may account for a junction end that differs from germline. V and J are TRBV5-1 and TRBJ2-7, with TRBD1 matching 10 bases. Germline CDR1 reads SGHRS; CDR2 reads YFSETQ. This CDR3 is 14 amino acids long. Here the CDR3 reads CASSTGQGIDEQYF. The CDR3 DNA sequence: TGCGCCAGCAGCACGGGACAGGGGATCGACGAGCAGTATTTC.

For this clonotype: At one of its ends the junction is not consistent with the germline gene, which may arise from a read error. The rearrangement uses TRBV11-2 and TRBJ2-1; TRBD1 might be the D (6 bases). The CDR3 has 14 residues. Germline V CDR1 and CDR2: SGHAT, FQNNGV. In DNA, the CDR3 is TGTGCCAGCAGCTTATTGGGGGCCCCCGCCGAGCTGTTCTTC. It is translated as CASSLLGAPAELFF. Drawing the rest from reference TRBV11-2 and TRBJ2-1, the complete variable domain is EAGVAQSPRYKIIEKRQSVAFWCNPISGHATLYWYQQILGQGPKLLIQFQNNGVVDDSQLPKDRFSAERLKGVDSTLKIQPAKLEDSAVYLCASSLLGAPAELFFGPGTRLTVL.

This clonotype was seen once. The germline gene is not matched at one end of the junction; a read error may be the cause. This sequence joins TRBV6-5 and TRBJ2-5, with a tentative D call TRBD2 (6 bases). Germline CDR1 reads MNHEY; CDR2 reads SVGAGI. The CDR3 is made up of 14 amino acids. CDR3 coding DNA: TGTGCCAGTAGCCGCCGGGGGTTTCAAGATACCCAGTACTTC. Protein: CASSRRGFQDTQYF.

Points on this clonotype: This may come from a read error, since a much larger clone is one base off. The chain links TRBV20-1 to TRBJ2-3; D is perhaps TRBD1 (6 bases). CDR3 length: 15 residues. Trimming cost V 8 bases and J 4 bases, with 22 bases left between them. CDR1 and CDR2 from the germline V gene are DFQATT and SNEGSKA (reference sequence). The CDR3 DNA sequence: TGCAGTACTGCCCGGGACATTTTTTTGGCAGATACGCAGTATTTT. Its translation is CSTARDIFLADTQYF.

On this clonotype itself: Sequence at one end of the junction differs from germline and may be a read error. The V call is TRBV11-2, the J call TRBJ1-1, with D possibly matching TRBD1 (6 bases). The CDR3 has 18 residues. From germline, CDR1 is SGHAT and CDR2 FQNNGV. CDR3 sequence reads: CVSSLIVRDKWANTEAFF. CDR3 DNA sequence: TGTGTCAGCAGCTTAATTGTCCGGGACAAATGGGCGAACACTGAAGCTTTCTTT. The full variable domain, in which reference TRBV11-2 and TRBJ1-1 provide the parts outside the CDR3, is EAGVAQSPRYKIIEKRQSVAFWCNPISGHATLYWYQQILGQGPKLLIQFQNNGVVDDSQLPKDRFSAERLKGVDSTLKIQPAKLEDSAVYLCVSSLIVRDKWANTEAFFGQGTRLTVV.

A note on this clonotype: At one boundary the junction diverges from the germline segment, which might be a read error. The chain joins TRBV29-1 to TRBJ2-1; tentatively, D is TRBD1 (6 bases). Germline values: CDR1 SQVTM, CDR2 ANQGSEA. The CDR3 covers 14 residues. The CDR3 nucleotides read TGCAGCGTCGGACAGTTAGGCTCCTACAATGAGCAATTCTTC. Translation: CSVGQLGSYNEQFF.

The V call is TRBV4-2, the J call TRBJ2-3; 7 bases are shared with TRBD1. The CDR3 totals 15 residues. Germline CDR1 reads LGHNA; CDR2 reads YNFKEQ. V shed 0 bases and J 6 bases; nucleotides not matched to a gene: 6. The CDR3 bases are TGTGCCAGCAGCCAAGATTTGACAGGGTTGGATACGCAGTATTTT. Translated, it gives CASSQDLTGLDTQYF.

With regard to this clonotype: This sequence may be a read error, since a much larger clone differs from it by one base. The chain employs TRBV6-5 and TRBJ1-2, with 7 positions matching TRBD1. The CDR3 loop spans 16 amino acids. From germline, CDR1 is MNHEY and CDR2 SVGAGI. J lost 4 bases, V lost 5 bases, and 13 bases had no gene match. The CDR3 DNA follows: TGTGCCAGCAGTGACCCAGCCCTGACAGGGCGCTATGGCTACACCTTC. It encodes CASSDPALTGRYGYTF.

This clonotype was picked up a small number of times. The rearrangement links TRBV4-2 to TRBJ2-7; D unclear. This CDR3 comprises 16 residues. In germline, CDR1 is LGHNA, CDR2 YNFKEQ. V lost 0 bases and J 6 bases, leaving 18 bases between the germline ends. The CDR3 DNA follows: TGTGCCAGCAGCCAAGATAAGGCTAGATATCTTCTCGAGCAGTACTTC. Its protein is CASSQDKARYLLEQYF.

The chain recombines TRBV20-1 with TRBJ2-3; TRBD1 aligns across 7 bases. CDR1 and CDR2 from the germline V gene are DFQATT and SNEGSKA (reference sequence). Trimming cost V 7 bases and J 2 bases; bases outside gene matches: 9. The CDR3 totals 14 residues. This chain's CDR3 is CSVSRDRYTDTQYF. For the CDR3, the DNA is TGCAGTGTTTCACGGGACAGATACACAGATACGCAGTATTTT.

As concerns this clonotype: A much more abundant neighbour one base away suggests this may be a read error. The chain employs TRBV20-1 and TRBJ2-6; no reliable D call. Trimming removed 3 bases at V and 10 bases at J, with 10 bases between. Germline V gene sequence: CDR1 DFQATT, CDR2 SNEGSKA (reference sequence). The CDR3 has 12 residues. Here the CDR3 reads CSARENPNVLTF. CDR3 DNA sequence: TGCAGTGCTAGGGAAAATCCAAACGTCCTGACTTTC.

V usage is TRBV5-6 and J usage is TRBJ1-1, with unresolved D. CDR3 size: 14 residues. V was pared by 1 base and J by 14 bases, with 21 bases between. Germline V gene sequence: CDR1 SGHDT, CDR2 YYEEEE. The CDR3 bases are TGTGCCAGCAGCTTGTACGTCGGGAGTACTGAAACCTTCTTT. Residues: CASSLYVGSTETFF.

Note on this clonotype: A much larger clone sits a single nucleotide away, making a read error possible. No conserved phenylalanine or tryptophan is present at the end of the CDR3, so a read error is the likely explanation. V is TRBV5-4 and J is TRBJ2-7; perhaps TRBD2 as D (5 bases). The length of the CDR3 is 14 residues. Trimming removed 4 bases at V and 2 bases at J, with 13 bases between. CDR1 SGHNT and CDR2 YYREEE come from the germline V gene (reference sequence). The CDR3 region is CASSLRTRPYEQYS. CDR3 coding DNA: TGTGCCAGCAGCCTGAGGACTCGGCCCTACGAGCAGTACTCC.

In regard to this clonotype: A much larger clone differs by one base, so this may be a read error. No conserved phenylalanine or tryptophan ends this CDR3, so it is likely a read error. The chain couples TRBV20-1 to TRBJ2-5; D unclear. The CDR3 is 9 amino acids. Germline lookup yields CDR1 DFQATT and CDR2 SNEGSKA (reference sequence). Deletions cut 7 bases from V and 5 bases from J, with 5 bases between. Here the CDR3 DNA reads TGCAGTGAGGCGGAGACCCAGTACTAC. This gives the protein CSEAETQYY.

In regard to this clonotype: This could be a read error, since a much larger clone is one nucleotide away. The chain employs TRBV20-1 and TRBJ2-1, with TRBD1 matching over 7 bases. There are 17 residues in the CDR3. Germline CDR1 is DFQATT and CDR2 is SNEGSKA (reference sequence). The V and J ends lost 1 base and 0 bases, in that order; junction bases with no gene match: 9. This CDR3 is CSARGPVGQFSYNEQFF. The CDR3 bases are TGCAGTGCTAGAGGGCCTGTGGGACAGTTCTCCTACAATGAGCAGTTCTTC.

For this clonotype: A much larger clone lies a single base off, so this may be a read error. The CDR3 DNA reads as TGCAGTACTAATTCGGGACGCCAGCAAGAGACCCAGTACTTC. The encoded protein is CSTNSGRQQETQYF. The rearrangement links TRBV20-1 to TRBJ2-5; D is perhaps TRBD1 or TRBD2 (5 bases each). Germline CDR1 DFQATT, CDR2 SNEGSKA (reference sequence). Deletions cut 8 bases from V and 2 bases from J, with 18 bases between. The CDR3 totals 14 residues.

Points on this clonotype: At one end the junction does not follow the germline gene, possibly because of a read error. The chain employs TRBV11-1 and TRBJ2-7; a possible D gene is TRBD2 (5 bases). Germline-derived CDR1 and CDR2 are SGHAT and FQDESV (reference sequence). The CDR3 totals 15 residues. CDR3 sequence reads: CACSLPGIGLYEQYF. The DNA for the CDR3 is TGTGCCTGCAGCTTACCCGGGATAGGCCTTTACGAGCAGTACTTC.

This rearrangement joins TRBV11-1 to TRBJ2-1; TRBD2 agrees at 8 bases. The CDR3 has 17 residues. J lost 5 bases, V lost 10 bases, and 19 bases had no gene match. CDR1 and CDR2 from the germline V gene are SGHAT and FQDESV (reference sequence). CDR3 sequence (DNA): TGTGCCATCTGCTTATCTCGGCTTGCGGGAGGCAACAATGAGCAGTTCTTC. This sequence encodes CAICLSRLAGGNNEQFF.

On this clonotype: This likely comes from a read error, as the CDR3 has no conserved phenylalanine or tryptophan at its end. The rearrangement links TRBV5-5 to TRBJ2-3, with a possible D match to TRBD1 (6 bases). The CDR3 length is 17 residues. V was trimmed by 3 bases and J by 2 bases, leaving 19 bases between them. Germline V lookup: CDR1 SGHKS, CDR2 YYEKEE (reference sequence). The CDR3 spells CASSSRTGTIDTDTQYL. DNA for the CDR3: TGTGCCAGCAGCTCGCGTACCGGGACAATTGACACAGATACGCAGTATTTA.

The chain has TRBV12-3 or TRBV12-4 and TRBJ1-2; the match to TRBD1 covers 10 bases. CDR3 length: 15 residues. V dropped 5 bases and J dropped 10; count of bases not matched to a gene: 13. The CDR3 region is CASSPTGGAKFVYTF. In nucleotides, the CDR3 is TGTGCCAGCAGTCCGACAGGGGGCGCTAAATTCGTCTACACCTTC.

The chain uses TRBV11-2 and TRBJ1-6; 8 bases agree with TRBD1. V shed 7 bases, J shed 10 bases, and the junction held 12 bases outside the gene matches. The CDR3 is 15 residues long. Germline V gene sequence: CDR1 SGHAT, CDR2 FQNNGV. CDR3 in DNA: TGTGCCAGCAACCTGGGGACAGGTGCAAGATCACCCCTCCACTTT. Its translation: CASNLGTGARSPLHF.

This chain uses TRBV6-1 with TRBJ1-6, with D possibly being TRBD1 (5 bases). Germline CDR1 is MNHNS and CDR2 is SASEGT. Trimming stripped 10 bases from V and 0 bases from J, with 16 bases between. This CDR3 has 16 residues. The chain's CDR3 is CAIMTEWISYNSPLHF. CDR3 coding DNA: TGTGCCATCATGACAGAGTGGATCTCCTATAATTCACCCCTCCACTTT.

As regards this clonotype: A clone one base away is much larger, so this may be a read error. The chain has TRBV10-2 and TRBJ2-3; D is unclear. This CDR3 region has 16 residues. Germline CDR1 is WSHSY and CDR2 is SAAADI. In DNA form, the CDR3 reads TGCGCCAGCAGTGAGCGCTCAGGCACCTTCACAGATATGCAGTATTTT. It codes for CASSERSGTFTDMQYF.

This clonotype occurred many times. The chain joins TRBV6-6 to TRBJ2-3; D perhaps matches TRBD1 (5 bases). The CDR3 is 14 residues long. Germline CDR1 and CDR2: MNHNY and SVGAGI (reference sequence). With 5 bases removed from V and 7 bases from J, the gap between germline ends came to 16 bases. CDR3 loop: CASSPQGEVNTQYF. CDR3 DNA sequence: TGTGCCAGCAGTCCACAAGGGGAAGTAAATACGCAGTATTTT.

Comments on this clonotype: The junction does not match germline at one end; this may be a read error. V gene TRBV6-5 combines with J gene TRBJ1-2, with D perhaps TRBD1 (5 bases). Germline CDR1 and CDR2: MNHEY and SVGAGI. The CDR3 spans 15 residues. CDR3 residues: CVSSYSPRDGYGFTF. The CDR3 DNA is TGTGTCAGCAGTTACTCGCCCAGGGACGGCTATGGCTTCACCTTC.

This clonotype was recorded at least ten times. This chain's CDR3 is CASSQGTSGRAYNEQFF. The CDR3 coding sequence is TGTGCCAGCAGCCAAGGGACTAGCGGGAGAGCGTACAATGAGCAGTTCTTC. The chain uses TRBV4-2 and TRBJ2-1; 13 bases map to TRBD2. The CDR3 sequence is 17 residues long. From germline, CDR1 is LGHNA and CDR2 YNFKEQ. The junction had 4 bases not matched to a gene; V was cut back by 1 base and J by 4 bases.

The chain links TRBV12-3 or TRBV12-4 to TRBJ1-3; possible D gene TRBD1, 6 bases. The V end lost 6 bases, the J end lost 2 bases, and 17 bases lay between the germline ends. The CDR3 sequence is 16 residues long. The CDR3 sequence is CASSFSGGRPGNTIYF. CDR3 nucleotides: TGTGCCAGCAGCTTCTCCGGGGGGCGCCCTGGAAACACCATATATTTT.

Turning to this clonotype: A read error may produce the germline difference seen at one junction end. The chain combines TRBV7-3 with TRBJ2-1, with D possibly matching TRBD1 (5 bases). CDR1 and CDR2 from the germline V gene are SGHTA and FQGTGA. The CDR3 has 16 amino acids. CDR3 sequence (DNA): TGTGCCAGCAGCCCTGACGCAGGGTTCGTTAACAATGAGCATTTCTTC. The encoded protein is CASSPDAGFVNNEHFF.